Shown below are 7 T cell receptor beta chains from a single sample sequenced in a study of spatial heterogeneity in lung cancer. Specified time point: blood at routine non-recurrence follow-up after resection. MiXCR, applied by TCRdb to the 5' RACE reads, yields one record per CDR3 protein. The data hold 25,000 to 35,000 distinct CDR3 sequences, with roughly 5% observed a single time. The sequencing here drew on PBMCs, taken at follow-up. All receptors derive from a female donor with early-stage non-small cell lung cancer.

This clonotype has a count of ten or more. The CDR3 region is CASSSLFSPLHF. The CDR3 DNA follows: TGTGCCAGCAGCTCCCTATTTTCACCCCTCCACTTT. The gene calls are TRBV7-9 and TRBJ1-6; D not certain. V dropped 4 bases and J dropped 9 bases, with 7 bases sitting between them. The germline CDR1 and CDR2 sequences are SEHNR and FQNEAQ (reference sequence). The CDR3 runs 12 residues.

This clonotype was counted ten times or more. The V call is TRBV3-1, the J call TRBJ1-2; maybe TRBD1 (6 bases). V lost 1 base and J 8 bases, leaving 11 bases between the germline ends. This CDR3 is 13 amino acids long. Germline CDR1 LGHDT, CDR2 YNNKEL (reference sequence). CDR3 DNA sequence: TGTGCCAGCAGCCAAGTGACAGGACGGGGCTACACCTTC. Its protein is CASSQVTGRGYTF.

The V gene is TRBV20-1, the J gene TRBJ2-7, with 9 bases that match TRBD2. V trimming: 5 bases; J trimming: 2 bases; junction bases outside the gene matches: 13. The V gene's germline CDR1 is DFQATT and CDR2 SNEGSKA (reference sequence). CDR3 length: 16 amino acids. The CDR3 DNA reads as TGCAGTGCTCAGAAGGCTTTAGCGGGAGAACCCTACGAGCAGTACTTC. Amino acid sequence: CSAQKALAGEPYEQYF.

The table lists this clonotype with many counts. The rearrangement links TRBV7-2 to TRBJ2-1, with 13 bases that match TRBD2. Germline lookup yields CDR1 SGHTA and CDR2 FQGNSA. The CDR3 runs 13 residues. J was trimmed by 10 bases and V by 8 bases; bases with no gene match: 5. CDR3 sequence reads: CASGTSGTREQFF. CDR3 DNA: TGTGCCAGCGGGACTAGCGGGACGAGGGAGCAGTTCTTC. Looking up the rest from reference TRBV7-2 and TRBJ2-1 gives the full variable domain: GAGVSQSPSNKVTEKGKDVELRCDPISGHTALYWYRQSLGQGLEFLIYFQGNSAPDKSGLPSDRFSAERTGGSVSTLTIQRTQQEDSAVYLCASGTSGTREQFFGPGTRLTVL.

This clonotype was seen repeatedly, ten times or more. The V call is TRBV7-8, the J call TRBJ2-1; 7 bases are a match to TRBD1. The CDR3 runs 13 residues. The junction had 5 bases not matched to a gene; V was cut back by 4 bases and J by 8 bases. Germline-derived CDR1 and CDR2 are SGHVS and FQNEAQ. The chain's CDR3 is CASSWTGADEQFF. In DNA form, the CDR3 reads TGTGCCAGCAGCTGGACAGGCGCGGATGAGCAGTTCTTC.

This clonotype has ten or more counts. CDR3 sequence: CASRPDSNYEQYF. As DNA, the CDR3 is TGTGCCAGCAGGCCTGACAGCAACTACGAGCAGTACTTC. The V and J genes are TRBV6-6 and TRBJ2-7, with D tentatively TRBD1 (5 bases). The CDR3 length is 13 residues. In germline, CDR1 is MNHNY, CDR2 SVGAGI (reference sequence). V lost 6 bases, J lost 3 bases, and 12 bases lay in between.

The table lists this clonotype with many counts. This chain joins TRBV7-9 and TRBJ2-3; no clear D gene. Germline CDR1 and CDR2: SEHNR and FQNEAQ (reference sequence). The CDR3 is 14 amino acids. Trimming removed 0 bases from V and 3 bases from J, with 7 bases in between. The CDR3 nucleotides are TGTGCCAGCAGCTTAGCCACGTGGACAGATACGCAGTATTTT. Its translation is CASSLATWTDTQYF.